This T cell receptor beta chain was retrieved from a study of blood T cells in healthy people across ages (dated by TCRdb to between 2014 and 2017). At the level of the whole study: In model experiments, template switching captured about one uniquely barcoded TCR beta cDNA molecule for every two T cells. The study measured age-related changes in TCR beta repertoire diversity using deep sequencing normalized with unique cDNA molecular identifiers. The donors were split into four age groups: young (average around 17 years), middle-aged (roughly 39), aged (over 55) and long-lived (roughly 77). To avoid experimental bias, donors of different ages were distributed randomly across sequencing lanes. Two additional independent replicas of 1 million unique cDNA reads from the same blood draw were analyzed for two donors (one aged 18 to 30 and one aged 80 or older).

Library preparation used 5' RACE. The sample was run on an Illumina HiSeq 2500. The second PCR ran for roughly 7 to 12 cycles and used a J-beta primer mix along with a sample-barcoded 5' primer. A unique molecular identifier was introduced onto each TCR beta cDNA molecule by a template-switch 5' adaptor carrying 12 random nucleotides. Each sample yielded at least 3 million CDR3-containing paired-end reads. All of the RNA was converted into first-strand cDNA using the Mint cDNA synthesis kit, with a TRBC-specific oligonucleotide serving as the primer. Following uracil-DNA glycosylase treatment, all cDNA underwent a first 18-cycle PCR with the universal primers M1SS and BC2_uni_R. Processing in the source paper ran as follows. For normalization, 1 million high-quality reads, each with a distinct molecular identifier, were randomly selected from each sample. Instead of being binned into consensus sequences, reads that shared molecular identifiers were thrown out. MiTCR, with a Q25 quality threshold and the strictest error-elimination algorithm, was used for CDR3 identification, clonotype clustering and error correction. Lower-bound total TCR beta diversity was estimated with a nonparametric unseen species model using Euler transformation. TCRdb took the public reads, trimmed them with fastp at Q25, ran MiXCR for clone calling and kept in-frame beta chains. When rows share a CDR3 protein, they turn into one entry using the most common DNA and genes. For this entry, the V and J calls and clone size follow TCRdb and not the study's own pipeline. The sample includes hundreds of thousands of distinct CDR3 sequences, with over 40% observed a single time. Around 30% of the sample is taken by the ten largest.

This clonotype was observed a handful of times. Its antigen remains undetermined. Nothing much larger sits one base from this clone, and base qualities are not available. Systemically healthy Caucasian individuals from Russia, around 38 in total and aged about 6 to 100 years, were included as donors. Ten milliliters of peripheral blood were drawn from each donor into EDTA-treated Vacutainer tubes. PBMCs were isolated by Ficoll-Paque density-gradient centrifugation, with at least 6 million obtained per sample. Total RNA, at least 6 micrograms per sample, was extracted from PBMCs with Trizol reagent. The percentages of naive CD45RAhigh/CD27high T cells were determined by flow cytometry on a PBMC aliquot from every donor. General findings and caveats noted by the study authors: Because donor CMV infection status was unknown, age-related changes in expanded clonotypes were potentially confounded. Compared with the aged group, the long-lived group had more naive CD4+ T cells, fewer expanded clones and increased TCR diversity, a pattern suggesting age selection. Since profiling was done on bulk unsorted PBMCs, naive and antigen-experienced compartments could not be conclusively compared. Observed TCR beta diversity correlated strongly with the percentage of naive T cells measured by flow cytometry. Estimates of total diversity based on one million sequenced T cells were considered lower bounds and underestimates. Observed TCR beta diversity per million T cells fell roughly linearly with age, and a significant reduction was already apparent by age approximately 40.

Sequenced material: blood. The clonotype comes from a man aged 80 or over in good health.

The nucleotides read TGTGCCAGCAGCATGGACAGGGGTAAAGAGACCCAGTACTTC. Translation gives CASSMDRGKETQYF. The rearranged segments are TRBV7-2 and TRBJ2-5, with TRBD1 identical over 9 junction bases. The CDR3 spans 14 residues, from the cysteine through the phenylalanine. Here the CDR3 DNA is all that survives: 42 bases in frame from base 1. CDR1 and CDR2 were assigned from the germline V gene as SGHTA and FQGNSA. V lost 5 bases and J lost 3 bases, and the count of bases not matched to a germline gene is 4.